The sequence of this TCR beta chain was determined in a study of OX40 agonist ivuxolimab in advanced cancers. CDR3 length equals 15 residues. J was trimmed by 9 bases and V by 3 bases; bases with no gene match: 9. Per the germline V gene, CDR1 is SGDLS and CDR2 is YYNGEE. Sequenced by immunoSEQ multiplex PCR; TCRdb stores in-frame clones only, minus some. The repertoire holds 39,000 or so clones, with roughly 89% as singletons. This receptor was taken from an adult with an advanced solid tumor such as melanoma, head and neck, liver or kidney cancer. This chain connects TRBV9 to TRBJ1-6, with TRBD1 matching over 7 bases. The sequencing used CD4+ or CD8+ T cells sorted from blood, collected in a trial of the OX40 agonist ivuxolimab. The CDR3 nucleotides are TGTGCCAGCAGCGCACTAGACAGGGTTGGTTCACCCCTCCACTTT. Its protein is CASSALDRVGSPLHF.